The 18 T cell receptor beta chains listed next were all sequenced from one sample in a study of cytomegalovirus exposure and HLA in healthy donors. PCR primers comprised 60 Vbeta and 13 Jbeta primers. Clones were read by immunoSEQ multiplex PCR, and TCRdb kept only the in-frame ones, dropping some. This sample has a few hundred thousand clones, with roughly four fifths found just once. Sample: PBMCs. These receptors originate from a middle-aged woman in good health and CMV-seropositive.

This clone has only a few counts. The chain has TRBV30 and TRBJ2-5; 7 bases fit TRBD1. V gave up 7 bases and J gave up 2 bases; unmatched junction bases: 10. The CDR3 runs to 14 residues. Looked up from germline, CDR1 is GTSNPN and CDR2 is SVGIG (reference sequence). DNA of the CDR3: TGTGCCTTCAACACGGGGACAGTACAAGAGACCCAGTACTTC. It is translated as CAFNTGTVQETQYF. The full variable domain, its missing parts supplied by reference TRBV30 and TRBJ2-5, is SQTIHQWPATLVQPVGSPLSLECTVEGTSNPNLYWYRQAAGRGLQLLFYSVGIGQISSEVPQNLSASRPQDRQFILSSKKLLLSDSGFYLCAFNTGTVQETQYFGPGTRLLVL.

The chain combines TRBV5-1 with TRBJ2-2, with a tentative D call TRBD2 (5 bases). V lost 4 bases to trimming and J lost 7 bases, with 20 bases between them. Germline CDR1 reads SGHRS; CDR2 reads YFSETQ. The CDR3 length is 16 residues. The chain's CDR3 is CASSAGPRASSGELFF. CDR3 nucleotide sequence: TGCGCCAGCAGCGCTGGACCTCGGGCTAGCAGCGGGGAGCTGTTTTTT. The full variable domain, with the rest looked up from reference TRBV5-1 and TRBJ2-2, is KAGVTQTPRYLIKTRGQQVTLSCSPISGHRSVSWYQQTPGQGLQFLFEYFSETQRNKGNFPGRFSGRQFSNSRSEMNVSTLELGDSALYLCASSAGPRASSGELFFGEGSRLTVL.

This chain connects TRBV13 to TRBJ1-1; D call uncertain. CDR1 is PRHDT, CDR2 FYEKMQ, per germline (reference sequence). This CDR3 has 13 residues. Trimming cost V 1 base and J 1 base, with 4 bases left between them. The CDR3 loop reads CASSLERNTEAFF. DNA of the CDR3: TGTGCCAGCAGCTTAGAGAGGAACACTGAAGCTTTCTTT.

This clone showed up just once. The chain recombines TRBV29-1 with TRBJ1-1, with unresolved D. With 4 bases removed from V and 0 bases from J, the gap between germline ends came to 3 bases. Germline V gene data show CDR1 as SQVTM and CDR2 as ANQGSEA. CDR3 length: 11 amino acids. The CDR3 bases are TGCAGCGTTGGCGTGAACACTGAAGCTTTCTTT. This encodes CSVGVNTEAFF.

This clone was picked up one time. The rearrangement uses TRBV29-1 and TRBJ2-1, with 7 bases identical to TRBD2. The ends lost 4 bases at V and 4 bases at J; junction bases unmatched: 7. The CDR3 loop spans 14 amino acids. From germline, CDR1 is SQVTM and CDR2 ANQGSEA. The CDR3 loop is CSVVPAGVYNEQFF. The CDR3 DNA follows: TGCAGCGTTGTACCGGCGGGAGTGTACAATGAGCAGTTCTTC.

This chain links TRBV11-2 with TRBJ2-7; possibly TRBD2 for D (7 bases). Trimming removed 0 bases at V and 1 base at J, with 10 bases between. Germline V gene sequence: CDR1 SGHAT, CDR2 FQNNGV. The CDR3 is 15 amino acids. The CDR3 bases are TGTGCCAGCAGCTTAGACGGGGGGCAGTCCTACGAGCAGTACTTC. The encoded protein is CASSLDGGQSYEQYF.

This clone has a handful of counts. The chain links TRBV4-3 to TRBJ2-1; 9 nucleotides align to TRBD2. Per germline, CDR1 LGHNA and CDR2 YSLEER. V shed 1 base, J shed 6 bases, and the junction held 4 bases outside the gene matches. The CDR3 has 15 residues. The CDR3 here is CASSQGTSDGNEQFF. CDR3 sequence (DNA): TGCGCCAGCAGCCAAGGGACTAGCGACGGCAATGAGCAGTTCTTC.

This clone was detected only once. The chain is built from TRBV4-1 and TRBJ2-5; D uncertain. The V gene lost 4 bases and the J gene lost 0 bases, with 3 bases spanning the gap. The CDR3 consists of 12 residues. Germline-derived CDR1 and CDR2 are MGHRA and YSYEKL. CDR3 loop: CASSRDQETQYF. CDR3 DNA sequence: TGCGCCAGCAGCCGAGACCAAGAGACCCAGTACTTC.

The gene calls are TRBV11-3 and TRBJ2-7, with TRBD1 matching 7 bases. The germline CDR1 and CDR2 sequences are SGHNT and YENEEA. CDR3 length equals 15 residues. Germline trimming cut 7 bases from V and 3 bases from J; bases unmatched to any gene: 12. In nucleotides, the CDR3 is TGTGCCAGCACCAGGGGGACGGCGACCCTCTACGAGCAGTACTTC. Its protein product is CASTRGTATLYEQYF.

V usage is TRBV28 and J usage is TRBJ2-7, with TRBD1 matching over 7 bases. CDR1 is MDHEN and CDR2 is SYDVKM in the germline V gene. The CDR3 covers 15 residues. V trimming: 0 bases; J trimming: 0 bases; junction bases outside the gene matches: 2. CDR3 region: CASSLWDRTSYEQYF. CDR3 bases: TGTGCCAGCAGTTTATGGGACAGGACCTCCTACGAGCAGTACTTC.

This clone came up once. DNA of the CDR3: TGTGCCAGCAAGAGGGACAGGCCACACAATGAGCAGTTCTTC. Residues: CASKRDRPHNEQFF. The chain carries TRBV2 and TRBJ2-1; 8 bases agree with TRBD1. The trim removed 7 bases at V and 5 bases at J, leaving 7 bases unmatched. The CDR3 consists of 14 residues. Germline CDR1 SNHLY, CDR2 FYNNEI.

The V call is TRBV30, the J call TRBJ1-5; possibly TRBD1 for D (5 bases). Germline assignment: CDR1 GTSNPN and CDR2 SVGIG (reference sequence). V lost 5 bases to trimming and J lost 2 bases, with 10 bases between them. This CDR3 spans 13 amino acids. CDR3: CAWGQEGNQPQHF. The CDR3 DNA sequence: TGTGCCTGGGGACAAGAGGGCAATCAGCCCCAGCATTTT.

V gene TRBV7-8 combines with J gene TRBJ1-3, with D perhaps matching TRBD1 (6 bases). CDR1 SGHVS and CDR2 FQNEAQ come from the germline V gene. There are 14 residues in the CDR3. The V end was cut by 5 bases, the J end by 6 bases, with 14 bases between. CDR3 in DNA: TGTGCCAGCAGCCCAGCCAGGACAGCAAACACCATATATTTT. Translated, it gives CASSPARTANTIYF. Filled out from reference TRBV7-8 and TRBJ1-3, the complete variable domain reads GAGVSQSPRYKVAKRGQDVALRCDPISGHVSLFWYQQALGQGPEFLTYFQNEAQLDKSGLPSDRFFAERPEGSVSTLKIQRTQQEDSAVYLCASSPARTANTIYFGEGSWLTVV.

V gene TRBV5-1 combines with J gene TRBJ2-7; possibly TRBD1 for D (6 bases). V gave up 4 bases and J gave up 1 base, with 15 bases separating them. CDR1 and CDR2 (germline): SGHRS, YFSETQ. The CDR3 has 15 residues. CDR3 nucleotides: TGCGCCAGCAGCCAGAATACAGGGAATTCCTACGAGCAGTACTTC. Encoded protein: CASSQNTGNSYEQYF.

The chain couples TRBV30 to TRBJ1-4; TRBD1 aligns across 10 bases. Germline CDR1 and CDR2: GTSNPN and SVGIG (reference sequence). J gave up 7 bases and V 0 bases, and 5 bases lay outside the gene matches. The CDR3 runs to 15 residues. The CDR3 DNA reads TGTGCCTGGAGTGTACGTGGGACAGGGGTTGAAAAACTGTTTTTT. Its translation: CAWSVRGTGVEKLFF.

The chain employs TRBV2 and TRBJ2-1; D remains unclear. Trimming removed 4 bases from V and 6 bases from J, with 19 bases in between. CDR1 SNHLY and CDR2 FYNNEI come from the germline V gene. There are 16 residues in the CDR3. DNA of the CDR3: TGTGCCAGCAGTGGACGGGTGTATCTATCTTCCAATGAGCAGTTCTTC. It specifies CASSGRVYLSSNEQFF.

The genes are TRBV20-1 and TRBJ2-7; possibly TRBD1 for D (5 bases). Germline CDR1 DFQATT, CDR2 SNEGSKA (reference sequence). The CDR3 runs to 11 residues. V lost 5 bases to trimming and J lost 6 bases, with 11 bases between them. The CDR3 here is CSAGAMSEQYF. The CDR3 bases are TGCAGTGCTGGGGCCATGAGCGAGCAGTACTTC.

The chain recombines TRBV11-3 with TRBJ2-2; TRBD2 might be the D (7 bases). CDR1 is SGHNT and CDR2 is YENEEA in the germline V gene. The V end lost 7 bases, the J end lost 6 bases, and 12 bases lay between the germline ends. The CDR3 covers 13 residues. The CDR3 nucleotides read TGTGCCAGCACCCCGGGGGGCCCCGGGGAGCTGTTTTTT. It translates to CASTPGGPGELFF.